The 7 T cell receptor beta chains given below trace back to one sample, sequenced in a study of tumor-infiltrating lymphocytes in primary liver carcinoma. Extraction also yielded germline DNA, while blood RNA was obtained from unsorted whole blood. Starting material of 450 to 550 ng total RNA yielded TCR beta cDNA via a constant-region primer. Libraries of TCR beta came from three nested multiplex PCR rounds with slightly modified ARM-PCR. Forward primers for TRBV1-TRBV30 and a C-beta reverse primer served the first two PCR rounds, at around 11 cycles each. Each CDR3 protein gets one entry after TCRdb re-called the multiplex PCR reads with MiXCR. The sample holds around 170,000 distinct CDR3 sequences, about 55% seen once. Material: peripheral blood. The receptor source for this set is a middle-aged man with primary liver carcinoma and hepatitis B virus infection.

This chain connects TRBV6-1 to TRBJ1-5, with 8 bases fitting TRBD1. CDR1 and CDR2 (germline): MNHNS, SASEGT. The junction had 6 bases not matched to a gene; V was cut back by 3 bases and J by 2 bases. The CDR3 has 16 amino acids. The CDR3 DNA follows: TGTGCCAGCAGTGATAGGGACAGGAGTGGCAATCAGCCCCAGCATTTT. Translation gives CASSDRDRSGNQPQHF.

Regarding this clonotype: Compared with germline, one end of the junction differs, possibly owing to a read error. V is TRBV6-5 and J is TRBJ2-2; 7 nucleotides line up with TRBD2. The germline V gene has CDR1 MNHEY and CDR2 SVGAGI. This CDR3 comprises 14 residues. The CDR3, as DNA: TGTGCCAGCAGGAGCGGGATGAACACCGGGGTGCTGTTTTTT. Protein sequence: CASRSGMNTGVLFF.

This clonotype was seen a few times. The chain couples TRBV6-1 to TRBJ1-3; D is possibly TRBD1 (6 bases). The V and J ends lost 8 bases and 7 bases respectively, with 18 bases between them. This CDR3 region has 14 residues. From germline, CDR1 is MNHNS and CDR2 SASEGT. CDR3 sequence (DNA): TGTGCCAGCCTCGGGGGACAAATCGGGAACACCATATATTTT. Its translation: CASLGGQIGNTIYF.

This clonotype was detected ten times or more. This CDR3 reads CASIPGLAGTNEQFF. The DNA for the CDR3 is TGTGCCAGCATCCCCGGGTTAGCGGGGACCAATGAGCAGTTCTTC. The chain is built from TRBV6-2 or TRBV6-3 and TRBJ2-1, with 8 positions matching TRBD2. The CDR3 is 15 amino acids. The germline V gene encodes CDR1 MNHEY and CDR2 SVGEGT. The ends lost 7 bases at V and 6 bases at J; junction bases unmatched: 11.

This clonotype was picked up a small number of times. Compared with germline, one end of the junction differs, possibly owing to a read error. The V gene is TRBV14, the J gene TRBJ2-7, with D possibly being TRBD1 (5 bases). This CDR3 is built from 14 residues. Germline CDR1 SGHDN, CDR2 FVKESK. CDR3 sequence reads: CANSPRNRIYEQYF. CDR3 bases: TGTGCCAACAGCCCCCGGAACAGGATCTACGAGCAGTACTTC.

The chain combines TRBV30 with TRBJ1-2, with no clear D. The CDR3 totals 11 residues. Germline V lookup: CDR1 GTSNPN, CDR2 SVGIG (reference sequence). Trimming took off 8 bases at V and 4 bases at J, with 11 bases between the two ends. CDR3 in DNA: TGTGCCCTAGGCCAGACCTATGGCTACACCTTC. This encodes CALGQTYGYTF.

This clonotype has just a few counts. The rearrangement joins TRBV15 to TRBJ2-7, with 7 bases identical to TRBD1. The CDR3 loop spans 14 amino acids. Losses at the gene ends were 5 bases for V and 2 bases for J; bases not matched to a gene: 6. CDR1 and CDR2 from the germline V gene are LNHNV and YYDKDF (reference sequence). CDR3: CATSDRDRTYEQYF. Written as DNA, the CDR3 is TGTGCCACCAGCGACCGGGACAGAACCTACGAGCAGTACTTC.